This paragraph reports one T cell receptor beta chain. Its antigen is not yet known. Base qualities are not recorded, but no much larger clone differs from it by a single base. The CDR3 goes from the cysteine to the phenylalanine over 14 residues. Only the CDR3 region is kept as DNA, spanning 42 bases read in frame from base 1. The germline V gene (reference sequence) specifies MNHEY as CDR1 and SMNVEV as CDR2. The germline ends are 15 bases apart after V is trimmed by 4 bases and J by 6 bases. This sample stems from a study of blood T cell repertoires in COVID-19 (dated by TCRdb to the early 2020s). About the full investigation: The collaborator samples originated in the United States, Italy and Spain and spanned the acute and convalescent phases of COVID-19. The sample metadata nearly always contained a de-identified subject ID, COVID-19 status, age in years and sex. The prospective study material was composed of cDNA or gDNA derived from T cells, B-cell-depleted T cells, or PBMCs. The samples were drawn from the first 160 participants of the ongoing ImmuneRACE study and from over a thousand subjects provided by 6 global collaborators. The dataset comprised deeply sampled blood TCRbeta repertoires from subjects exposed to, actively infected with, or recovered from COVID-19. The repertoires were released in a freely available public database intended as a resource for research on the immune response to SARS-CoV-2. Where HLA class I and class II types were available, the types were taken from metadata supplied by the sample provider, not from assay-based typing.

Whole blood was collected in K2EDTA tubes by collaborating institutions according to the institutions' own protocols. For TCRbeta analysis, collaborators shipped samples in one of three forms: frozen whole blood, isolated PBMCs, or DNA extracted from either of those sample types. TCRbeta CDR3 regions were amplified from genomic DNA using the immunoSEQ Assay, a bias-controlled multiplex PCR. Processing in the source paper ran as follows. The number of nucleated cells in each sample was estimated from the amplification of reference gene primers within the assay. To quantify the absolute abundance of each unique TCRbeta CDR3 rearrangement, sequence reads were collapsed and filtered. For each sample, productive Simpson clonality was calculated by taking the square root of Simpson's diversity index across productive rearrangements. TCRdb carries this immuneACCESS record with in-frame sequences only. Its versions omit some clonotypes, under half of them owing to an unresolved V gene in the studies checked, with the rest unexplained. The DNA was the basis for D and trimming; V, J and clone size are from that table. Within this sample are about 360,000 clones, with roughly four fifths of them counted one time only. The ten top clones hold 1.1% of the sample.

Broad study findings and their caveats: The amount of clinical and demographic metadata varied by source and participant and was provided uncurated.

This sequence originates from a human donor with acute or convalescent COVID-19. The donor label of this sample is uncertain. The chain employs TRBV27 and TRBJ1-2, and possibly TRBD1, on 6 matching bases. Specimen: peripheral blood. The DNA reads as follows: TGTGCCAGCAGTTCGCTACAGGGTATTGATGGCTACACCTTC. This gives the protein CASSSLQGIDGYTF.